The 21 T cell receptor beta chains reported below all come from one sample, sequenced in a study of human T cells and chemical hapten exposure. Described time point: patch test 3, about 24 weeks after DPC sensitization. Treatment meaning: therapeutic diphenylcyclopropenone sensitization with weekly scalp DPC. TCRdb independently ran MiXCR on the RACE reads; one entry per CDR3 protein. The repertoire consists of more than 150,000 distinct CDR3 sequences, with around a quarter occurring once and the leading ten covering approximately 2.5%. Here the sequenced sample was whole blood, taken in connection with sensitization to the hapten diphenylcyclopropenone (DPC). These receptors all stem from a woman in her thirties or forties with alopecia areata. Some clones in this sample may be carry-over from other donors' samples.

This clonotype was observed many times. The V call is TRBV7-9, the J call TRBJ2-7, with a tentative D call TRBD2 (6 bases). V was cut by 6 bases and J by 5 bases, with 17 bases left in between. CDR1 is SEHNR and CDR2 is FQNEAQ in the germline V gene (reference sequence). The length of the CDR3 is 14 residues. CDR3 nucleotides: TGTGCCAGCAGTCTTATGGCGGGGAAGAACGAGCAGTACTTC. Protein: CASSLMAGKNEQYF.

This chain uses TRBV24-1 with TRBJ1-2, with 7 bases lining up with TRBD1. With 4 bases clipped from V and 1 base from J, the junction kept 5 bases outside the gene matches. CDR3 length equals 15 residues. Germline lookup yields CDR1 KGHDR and CDR2 SFDVKD. CDR3 sequence: CATSDTRGFNYGYTF. Here the CDR3 DNA reads TGTGCCACCAGTGACACCAGGGGGTTTAACTATGGCTACACCTTC.

In its sample, this clonotype was seen many times. The V call is TRBV6-5, the J call TRBJ1-1; tentatively, D is TRBD1 (5 bases). The V end lost 6 bases, the J end lost 3 bases, and 11 bases lay between the germline ends. The CDR3 sequence is 13 residues long. Germline loops: CDR1 MNHEY, CDR2 SVGAGI. The CDR3 reads CASRNGGDTEAFF. The DNA for the CDR3 is TGTGCCAGCAGAAACGGGGGAGACACTGAAGCTTTCTTT.

The chain uses TRBV9 and TRBJ2-7; D is possibly TRBD1 (5 bases). Trimming pared 4 bases from V and 6 bases from J, leaving 17 bases between. Looked up from germline, CDR1 is SGDLS and CDR2 is YYNGEE. CDR3 length: 14 amino acids. The CDR3 coding sequence is TGTGCCAGCAGCCCCCATGGGCAGGGCAGCGAGCAGTACTTC. Translated, it gives CASSPHGQGSEQYF.

The chain employs TRBV5-6 and TRBJ1-1; possible D gene TRBD1, 6 bases. V gave up 4 bases and J gave up 1 base, with 11 bases separating them. Germline lookup yields CDR1 SGHDT and CDR2 YYEEEE. CDR3 length: 14 residues. The CDR3 DNA sequence: TGTGCCAGCAGCATGGGACACCCGAACACTGAAGCTTTCTTT. As protein: CASSMGHPNTEAFF.

The chain has TRBV7-9 and TRBJ1-1; no clear D. This CDR3 comprises 12 residues. The germline V gene encodes CDR1 SEHNR and CDR2 FQNEAQ (reference sequence). The V gene lost 5 bases and the J gene lost 1 base, with 5 bases spanning the gap. The CDR3 DNA reads as TGTGCCAGCAGCAAAAGGAACACTGAAGCTTTCTTT. Translated, it gives CASSKRNTEAFF.

This clonotype has more than one count but fewer than ten. V gene TRBV9 combines with J gene TRBJ1-1, with TRBD1 matching over 7 bases. The ends lost 3 bases at V and 3 bases at J; junction bases unmatched: 11. Per germline, CDR1 SGDLS and CDR2 YYNGEE. This CDR3 comprises 16 residues. Here the CDR3 DNA reads TGTGCCAGCAGCGCGAGGACCGGGACAGCTTACACTGAAGCTTTCTTT. Protein product: CASSARTGTAYTEAFF.

This clonotype was recorded many times. This chain's CDR3 is CASSLGARDRGQGYTF. The CDR3 bases are TGTGCCAGCAGCTTAGGCGCACGGGACAGGGGGCAAGGCTACACCTTC. The chain recombines TRBV7-2 with TRBJ1-2; 12 bases align to TRBD1. The CDR3 runs 16 residues. In germline, CDR1 is SGHTA, CDR2 FQGNSA. The junction had 8 bases not matched to a gene; V was cut back by 1 base and J by 8 bases.

The chain employs TRBV4-2 and TRBJ2-1, with TRBD2 as a possible D gene (6 bases). The V gene's germline CDR1 is LGHNA and CDR2 YNFKEQ. CDR3 length: 17 residues. V was clipped by 4 bases and J by 9 bases, with 25 bases between them. Here the CDR3 DNA reads TGTGCCAGCAGCCGATTAGCGGACTACGGGATGGTTGTTGAGCAGTTCTTC. Translating it yields CASSRLADYGMVVEQFF.

The chain uses TRBV28 and TRBJ1-5, with D possibly matching TRBD1 (6 bases). The V gene's germline CDR1 is MDHEN and CDR2 SYDVKM. This CDR3 spans 18 amino acids. Trimming shortened V by 2 bases and J by 0 bases, and 17 bases separated the two germline ends. The CDR3 spells CASSLSRLQGYSNQPQHF. The CDR3 DNA reads TGTGCCAGCAGTTTAAGTCGTTTACAGGGCTATAGCAATCAGCCCCAGCATTTT.

The table lists this clonotype with a few counts. This rearrangement joins TRBV7-2 to TRBJ2-1; TRBD2 aligns across 13 bases. The length of the CDR3 is 16 residues. V was clipped by 5 bases and J by 7 bases; unmatched bases: 8. Germline V gene lookup returns CDR1 SGHTA and CDR2 FQGNSA. CDR3 DNA: TGTGCCAGCAGCCAACAACCGGGACTAGCGGGGAATGAGCAGTTCTTC. Residues: CASSQQPGLAGNEQFF.

V usage is TRBV5-4 and J usage is TRBJ2-2, with 8 bases identical to TRBD1. This CDR3 spans 15 amino acids. CDR1 is SGHNT and CDR2 is YYREEE in the germline V gene (reference sequence). Unmatched junction bases numbered 4, after V lost 3 bases and J lost 3 bases. As DNA, the CDR3 is TGTGCCAGCAGCTCAAACAGGGGGTACACCGGGGAGCTGTTTTTT. This encodes CASSSNRGYTGELFF.

This clonotype showed up just a few times. This chain links TRBV6-2 or TRBV6-3 with TRBJ2-1, with D maybe TRBD1 (6 bases). Germline-derived CDR1 and CDR2 are MNHEY and SVGEGT. The CDR3 is made up of 16 amino acids. Trimming stripped 2 bases from V and 0 bases from J, with 11 bases between. Here the CDR3 reads CASSYNSRGSYNEQFF. DNA of the CDR3: TGTGCCAGCAGTTACAATTCCAGGGGCTCCTACAATGAGCAGTTCTTC.

Many counts were recorded for this clonotype. V usage is TRBV6-2 or TRBV6-3 and J usage is TRBJ1-2; D unclear. This CDR3 spans 11 amino acids. Trimming shortened V by 5 bases and J by 4 bases, and 5 bases separated the two germline ends. The germline V gene has CDR1 MNHEY and CDR2 SVGEGT. The CDR3, as DNA: TGTGCCAGCAGTCAGGTCTATGGCTACACCTTC. Translating gives CASSQVYGYTF.

This clonotype showed up many times. The genes are TRBV12-3 or TRBV12-4 and TRBJ2-2, with TRBD1 matching 8 bases. The CDR3 has 15 amino acids. J gave up 2 bases and V 6 bases, and 5 bases lay outside the gene matches. The CDR3 region has the DNA TGTGCCAGCAGCCTCGGACAGGGTAACACCGGGGAGCTGTTTTTT. Its translation is CASSLGQGNTGELFF.

Only a few counts were recorded for this clonotype. The chain uses TRBV29-1 and TRBJ1-1; D might be TRBD1 (5 bases). V lost 2 bases and J 1 base, leaving 8 bases between the germline ends. The germline V gene has CDR1 SQVTM and CDR2 ANQGSEA. The CDR3 extends over 13 amino acids. CDR3 in DNA: TGCAGCGTTGAACTGGACACGAACACTGAAGCTTTCTTT. Its translation: CSVELDTNTEAFF.

This clonotype was found a few times. This chain joins TRBV28 and TRBJ1-2, with D uncertain. Trimming cost V 1 base and J 4 bases, with 10 bases left between them. Germline CDR1 and CDR2: MDHEN and SYDVKM. The CDR3 is made up of 14 amino acids. DNA of the CDR3: TGTGCCAGCAGTTTATCGGCAGAGATCTATGGCTACACCTTC. Translation gives CASSLSAEIYGYTF.

This chain joins TRBV27 and TRBJ2-1; 8 bases map to TRBD2. Germline trimming cut 5 bases from V and 6 bases from J; bases unmatched to any gene: 18. The CDR3 spans 18 residues. CDR1 is MNHEY and CDR2 is SMNVEV in the germline V gene (reference sequence). CDR3: CASSDRRPLASGPNEQFF. Here the CDR3 DNA reads TGTGCCAGCAGTGACCGACGCCCGTTGGCTAGCGGGCCCAATGAGCAGTTCTTC.

The rearrangement joins TRBV7-2 to TRBJ2-1; 9 positions match TRBD1. The CDR3 contains 15 residues. V shed 1 base and J 2 bases; nucleotides not matched to a gene: 0. Per the germline V gene, CDR1 is SGHTA and CDR2 is FQGNSA. The CDR3 nucleotides read TGTGCCAGCAGCTTAGGACAGGGGGCCTACAATGAGCAGTTCTTC. Amino acid sequence: CASSLGQGAYNEQFF.

The chain joins TRBV9 to TRBJ2-7, with TRBD1 matching 11 bases. The CDR3 runs to 15 residues. CDR1 is SGDLS and CDR2 is YYNGEE in the germline V gene. V lost 2 bases to trimming and J lost 2 bases; unmatched junction nucleotides: 3. CDR3 DNA sequence: TGTGCCAGCAGCGTGGGGGGACAGGGGGCCTACGAGCAGTACTTC. Translation: CASSVGGQGAYEQYF.

The sample holds a few counts of this clonotype. The rearrangement uses TRBV6-5 and TRBJ2-2, with D uncertain. The length of the CDR3 is 18 residues. CDR1 is MNHEY, CDR2 SVGAGI, per germline. Deletions cut 4 bases from V and 0 bases from J, with 18 bases between. The CDR3 sequence is CASSLLTPAITNTGELFF. CDR3 coding DNA: TGTGCCAGCAGTTTACTCACCCCGGCCATCACGAACACCGGGGAGCTGTTTTTT.